This T cell receptor (beta chain) was found in a study of cytomegalovirus exposure and HLA in healthy donors. Across the whole study: About 80 million unique TCRs from HLA-typed donors were held in an early data release. Regarding the study as a whole: Within the data, a cluster of highly shared sequence variants was likely a sequencing artifact. TRBV6-2, TRBV6-3 and some other V segments were excluded as indistinguishable. An analysis that was carried out later associated some 17,000 TCR beta sequences with HLA alleles at 0.05 false discovery rate.

In regard to this clone: Antigen unknown.

The germline CDR1 and CDR2 sequences are LNHDA and SQIVND (reference sequence). The CDR3 has 14 amino acids. V was clipped by 7 bases and J by 0 bases, with 10 bases between them. The PCR made use of 60 Vbeta and 13 Jbeta primers. Some clones are missing from TCRdb's copy, which holds only in-frame ones; the method was immunoSEQ multiplex PCR. The table lists 150,000 to 200,000 clones. The sequence derives from an older woman in good health and CMV-seronegative. The sample taken for sequencing was PBMCs. V and J are TRBV19 and TRBJ1-5; D call uncertain. The CDR3 spells CASTLAVSNQPQHF. In nucleotides, the CDR3 is TGTGCCAGTACTCTTGCAGTTAGCAATCAGCCCCAGCATTTT.